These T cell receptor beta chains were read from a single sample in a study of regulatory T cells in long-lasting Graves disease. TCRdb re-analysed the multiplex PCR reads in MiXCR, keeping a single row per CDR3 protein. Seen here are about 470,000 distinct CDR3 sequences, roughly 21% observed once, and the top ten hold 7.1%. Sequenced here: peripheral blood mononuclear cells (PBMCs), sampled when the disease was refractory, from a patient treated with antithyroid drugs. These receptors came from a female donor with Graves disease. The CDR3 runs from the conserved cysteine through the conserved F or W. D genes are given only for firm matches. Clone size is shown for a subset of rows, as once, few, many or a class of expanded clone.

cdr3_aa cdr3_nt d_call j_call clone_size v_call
CASSPLGGAEAFF TGTGCCAGCAGCCCCCTCGGGGGTGCTGAAGCTTTCTTT - TRBJ1-1 few TRBV7-2
CATSRDKGPGQPQHF TGTGCCACCAGCAGAGATAAGGGCCCGGGGCAGCCCCAGCATTTT - TRBJ1-5 many TRBV15
CASSPRAGVGNTIYF TGTGCCAGCAGTCCCAGGGCAGGGGTTGGAAACACCATATATTTT - TRBJ1-3 - TRBV28
CASSSGGHNEKLFF TGTGCCAGCAGCTCAGGGGGCCATAATGAAAAACTGTTTTTT TRBD1 TRBJ1-4 - TRBV5-6
CASMGQGGYFEKLFF TGTGCCAGCATGGGTCAAGGGGGCTATTTTGAAAAACTGTTTTTT TRBD1 TRBJ1-4 many TRBV28
CASSPGQAFAYEQYF TGTGCCAGCAGCCCGGGACAGGCGTTTGCCTACGAGCAGTACTTC TRBD1 TRBJ2-7 few TRBV5-5
CASSLFFQPGNEQFF TGTGCCAGCAGTTTATTTTTTCAGCCCGGCAATGAGCAGTTCTTC - TRBJ2-1 - TRBV27
CSALDRGDYGYTF TGCAGTGCTCTGGACAGGGGGGACTATGGCTACACCTTC TRBD1 TRBJ1-2 - TRBV20-1
CASSYSGAIYEQYF TGTGCCAGCAGTTACTCTGGGGCGATCTACGAGCAGTACTTC - TRBJ2-7 - TRBV6-5
CASTLGQVYGYTF TGTGCCAGCACTCTCGGACAGGTCTATGGCTACACCTTC TRBD1 TRBJ1-2 - TRBV6-1
CASSTGAGTEAFF TGTGCCAGCAGTACGGGGGCGGGCACTGAAGCTTTCTTT - TRBJ1-1 many TRBV6-1
CATSGDRGTYGYTF TGTGCCACCAGTGGTGACAGGGGCACCTATGGCTACACCTTC TRBD1 TRBJ1-2 many TRBV24-1
CSAELASLSTDTQYF TGCAGTGCTGAGTTAGCGAGCCTCTCCACAGATACGCAGTATTTT - TRBJ2-3 - TRBV20-1
CASTPTSGSHNEQFF TGTGCCAGCACCCCTACTAGCGGGAGCCACAATGAGCAGTTCTTC TRBD2 TRBJ2-1 many TRBV28
CASSRPGTGDTEAFF TGTGCCAGTAGTCGTCCCGGGACAGGGGACACTGAAGCTTTCTTT TRBD1 TRBJ1-1 - TRBV19
CSQTWPSGFRFYEQYF TGCAGCCAAACTTGGCCTAGCGGGTTTCGCTTCTACGAGCAGTACTTC TRBD2 TRBJ2-7 - TRBV29-1
CATSDATGTDTGELFF TGTGCCACCAGTGATGCGACAGGGACTGACACCGGGGAGCTGTTTTTT - TRBJ2-2 many TRBV24-1
CSAWAGVGVDTQYF TGCAGTGCTTGGGCGGGAGTAGGCGTGGATACGCAGTATTTT TRBD2 TRBJ2-3 - TRBV20-1
CASSPRGAWPQETQYF TGTGCCAGCAGCCCGCGGGGGGCGTGGCCCCAAGAGACCCAGTACTTC TRBD2 TRBJ2-5 few TRBV9
CASSFREAGTDTQYF TGTGCCAGCAGTTTTCGGGAGGCCGGCACAGATACGCAGTATTTT TRBD2 TRBJ2-3 many TRBV27
CASVAAQDGTYEQYF TGTGCCAGCGTTGCCGCGCAGGACGGTACCTACGAGCAGTACTTC - TRBJ2-7 many TRBV2
CATRGGPTGELFF TGTGCCACCCGCGGCGGGCCCACCGGGGAGCTGTTTTTT - TRBJ2-2 many TRBV24-1
CAISDARGPYEQYF TGTGCCATCAGTGATGCCAGGGGCCCTTACGAGCAGTACTTC - TRBJ2-7 - TRBV10-3
CASSFRETGELFF TGTGCCAGCAGCTTCAGGGAGACCGGGGAGCTGTTTTTT - TRBJ2-2 - TRBV7-3
CASSTFRTGLNPPVVGAFF TGTGCCAGCAGTACCTTCCGGACAGGGCTTAATCCCCCAGTCGTAGGAGCTTTCTTT TRBD1 TRBJ1-1 few TRBV12-3/TRBV12-4
CSARELAGDREQYF TGCAGTGCTAGAGAACTAGCGGGAGATCGCGAGCAGTACTTC TRBD2 TRBJ2-7 many TRBV20-1
CASSFLSTPNTGELFF TGTGCCAGCAGTTTCCTTTCTACACCTAACACCGGGGAGCTGTTTTTT - TRBJ2-2 many TRBV27
CASSQGGGTLNF TGTGCCAGCAGCCAAGGGGGCGGAACTCTAAACTTC - TRBJ2-7 many TRBV3-1
CATSRAGSIDTQYF TGTGCCACCAGCAGAGCGGGTAGCATAGATACGCAGTATTTT - TRBJ2-3 few TRBV15
CASSYSGQSTEAFF TGTGCCAGCAGTTACTCGGGACAGTCAACTGAAGCTTTCTTT TRBD1 TRBJ1-1 - TRBV6-6
CASSVGRGGTGELFF TGTGCCAGCAGCGTAGGCAGGGGCGGCACCGGGGAGCTGTTTTTT - TRBJ2-2 - TRBV9
CASSMPIRQHIQYF TGTGCCAGTAGTATGCCGATCCGGCAGCACATTCAGTACTTC - TRBJ2-4 - TRBV19
CASSTGTLDPYEQYF TGTGCCAGTAGTACCGGGACACTCGATCCCTACGAGCAGTACTTC - TRBJ2-7 - TRBV19
CASSMAGQGASEQYF TGTGCCAGTAGTATGGCAGGACAGGGAGCCTCCGAGCAGTACTTC TRBD1 TRBJ2-7 few TRBV19
CASEEGGQPQHF TGTGCCAGCGAGGAGGGTGGGCAGCCCCAGCATTTT - TRBJ1-5 - TRBV6-1
CASSFYRGFTQPQHF TGTGCCAGCAGTTTCTACAGGGGGTTCACTCAGCCCCAGCATTTT TRBD1 TRBJ1-5 few TRBV27
CASSYSPVNTEAFF TGTGCCAGCAGTTACTCACCTGTGAACACTGAAGCTTTCTTT - TRBJ1-1 many TRBV6-5
CASSIPSTEAFF TGTGCCAGTAGTATACCCTCTACTGAAGCTTTCTTT - TRBJ1-1 few TRBV19
CASSPGESTNEKLFF TGTGCCAGCAGCCCAGGGGAATCAACTAATGAAAAACTGTTTTTT - TRBJ1-4 - TRBV3-1
CASSNWTGGQETQYF TGTGCCAGCAGCAACTGGACTGGGGGGCAAGAGACCCAGTACTTC - TRBJ2-5 - TRBV7-9
CSVERGGEETQYF TGCAGCGTTGAGAGGGGAGGGGAAGAGACCCAGTACTTC TRBD2 TRBJ2-5 many TRBV29-1
CASSPQQGGTETQYF TGTGCCAGCAGCCCCCAACAGGGAGGTACGGAGACCCAGTACTTC - TRBJ2-5 few TRBV6-1
CASSLYGRNQPQHF TGTGCCAGCAGTTTATATGGCCGGAATCAGCCCCAGCATTTT - TRBJ1-5 many TRBV12-3/TRBV12-4
CASSLGFMNYGYTF TGTGCCAGCAGCTTGGGTTTTATGAACTATGGCTACACCTTC - TRBJ1-2 - TRBV5-6
CAWSVVPLPTEAFF TGTGCCTGGAGTGTAGTCCCCCTGCCCACTGAAGCTTTCTTT - TRBJ1-1 few TRBV30
CASSLNLVTEAFF TGTGCCAGCAGCTTAAATCTGGTCACTGAAGCTTTCTTT - TRBJ1-1 - TRBV7-3
CASSLDILDTGELFF TGTGCCAGCAGCTTAGACATCCTGGACACCGGGGAGCTGTTTTTT - TRBJ2-2 - TRBV7-9
CASSIQGSSYGYTF TGTGCCAGCAGTATACAGGGGTCCTCCTATGGCTACACCTTC TRBD1 TRBJ1-2 many TRBV28
CASSLFQTGSNYGYTF TGTGCCAGCAGCTTATTTCAAACAGGGAGTAACTATGGCTACACCTTC - TRBJ1-2 many TRBV11-3
CASSYFQGLSTEAFF TGTGCCAGCAGTTACTTTCAGGGGCTTAGCACTGAAGCTTTCTTT - TRBJ1-1 many TRBV6-5
CAISESGMNTEAFF TGTGCCATCAGTGAATCAGGTATGAACACTGAAGCTTTCTTT - TRBJ1-1 - TRBV10-3
CASSQETAGIGYGYTF TGCGCCAGCAGCCAAGAAACCGCAGGGATTGGGTATGGCTACACCTTC - TRBJ1-2 few TRBV4-1
CASSLREDRGNIQYF TGTGCCAGCAGTTTGAGGGAGGATCGGGGAAACATTCAGTACTTC - TRBJ2-4 few TRBV7-9
CASSLGGPTGTEAFF TGTGCCAGCAGCTTAGGGGGACCGACAGGGACTGAAGCTTTCTTT TRBD1 TRBJ1-1 - TRBV7-9